These 13 T cell receptor beta chains were sequenced from one sample in a study of blood T cells in healthy people across ages. With a J-beta primer mix and a sample-barcoded 5' primer, a second PCR ran roughly 6 to 11 cycles. TCRdb recomputed calls from the 5' RACE reads with MiXCR, one row per CDR3 protein. The profile shows some 1,800,000 distinct CDR3 sequences, about two fifths of them singletons. The sample was blood. The receptors were sampled from a human donor in good health.

This clonotype has a handful of counts. The germline gene is not matched at one end of the junction; a read error may be the cause. This chain uses TRBV7-9 with TRBJ2-1, with TRBD2 identical over 7 bases. This CDR3 spans 16 amino acids. Germline lookup yields CDR1 SEHNR and CDR2 FQNEAQ (reference sequence). The CDR3 loop is CASSLTIRGGGDERFF. CDR3 DNA sequence: TGTGCCAGCAGTCTTACGATTCGCGGGGGTGGGGATGAGCGGTTCTTC.

A few counts support this clonotype. This rearrangement joins TRBV7-2 to TRBJ2-1; possibly TRBD1 for D (5 bases). V lost 7 bases and J 4 bases, leaving 8 bases between the germline ends. The CDR3 runs to 12 residues. Germline V gene sequence: CDR1 SGHTA, CDR2 FQGNSA. The CDR3: CASTRVYNEQFF. DNA for the CDR3: TGTGCCAGCACCAGGGTTTACAATGAGCAGTTCTTC.

Points on this clonotype: One end of the junction varies from germline; a read error may be responsible. The chain has TRBV14 and TRBJ1-2; D may be TRBD1 (5 bases). The CDR3 has 13 residues. Germline V gene data show CDR1 as SGHDN and CDR2 as FVKESK. The CDR3 protein is CASSPGPNYGYIF. Written as DNA, the CDR3 is TGTGCCAGCAGCCCGGGACCTAACTATGGCTACATCTTC.

The gene calls are TRBV29-1 and TRBJ2-1, with D uncertain. This CDR3 contains 11 residues. CDR1 and CDR2 from the germline V gene are SQVTM and ANQGSEA. The V end lost 5 bases, the J end lost 5 bases, and 7 bases lay between the germline ends. CDR3 loop: CSVNQNNEQFF. DNA of the CDR3: TGCAGCGTTAATCAGAACAATGAGCAGTTCTTC.

The chain uses TRBV29-1 and TRBJ2-2, with a weak D call TRBD2 (5 bases). The CDR3 totals 14 residues. Germline values: CDR1 SQVTM, CDR2 ANQGSEA. V lost 3 bases, J lost 2 bases, and 10 bases lay in between. The CDR3 DNA reads TGCAGCGTTGAGAGGGTCTCTAACACCGGGGAGCTGTTTTTT. Protein: CSVERVSNTGELFF.

A few counts support this clonotype. This chain joins TRBV28 and TRBJ2-6; 7 bases fit TRBD2. The CDR3 totals 16 residues. In germline, CDR1 is MDHEN, CDR2 SYDVKM. Trimming took 6 bases from V and 0 from J; bases not matched to a gene: 5. The DNA of the CDR3 is TGTGCCAGCAGGTGGGGGGGGATCTCTGGGGCCAACGTCCTGACTTTC. This translates into CASRWGGISGANVLTF.

This chain connects TRBV5-1 to TRBJ2-4, with unresolved D. The better agreement between TRBJ2-7 and the DNA end casts doubt on the J call. Germline loops: CDR1 SGHRS, CDR2 YFSETQ. The CDR3 is 13 amino acids. The CDR3 is CASSPDPRFEQYF. DNA for the CDR3: TGCGCCAGCAGCCCCGACCCCCGTTTCGAGCAGTACTTC.

This clonotype showed up just once. The gene calls are TRBV2 and TRBJ2-1; 7 bases fit TRBD1. V trimming: 6 bases; J trimming: 5 bases; junction bases outside the gene matches: 13. This CDR3 contains 16 residues. Germline CDR1 is SNHLY and CDR2 is FYNNEI. CDR3 loop: CASSDFGQAYNNEQFF. CDR3 DNA: TGTGCCAGCAGCGATTTCGGACAGGCCTATAACAATGAGCAGTTCTTC.

This chain uses TRBV7-2 with TRBJ1-2, with TRBD1 as a possible D gene (5 bases). Between the trimmed V and J ends, which lost 6 bases and 4 bases, there was a span of 18 bases. The CDR3 contains 15 residues. Germline-derived CDR1 and CDR2 are SGHTA and FQGNSA. The CDR3 DNA is TGTGCCAGCAGTCCCGTGGGGGGAGAGGCCTATGGCTACACCTTC. This codes for CASSPVGGEAYGYTF.

This chain connects TRBV20-1 to TRBJ2-5; 9 bases agree with TRBD1. The CDR3 loop spans 15 amino acids. The V gene's germline CDR1 is DFQATT and CDR2 SNEGSKA (reference sequence). V shed 6 bases and J 0 bases; nucleotides not matched to a gene: 8. CDR3: CSAQDRGRHQETQYF. The CDR3 DNA is TGCAGTGCCCAGGACAGGGGAAGGCACCAAGAGACCCAGTACTTC.

V gene TRBV18 combines with J gene TRBJ1-2; TRBD1 aligns across 9 bases. V shed 0 bases, J shed 9 bases, and the junction held 11 bases outside the gene matches. Germline CDR1 KGHSH, CDR2 LQKENI. This CDR3 has 16 amino acids. DNA for the CDR3: TGTGCCAGCTCACCACCGGGACAGGGAGTTTCGGCAAGCTACACCTTC. Encoded protein: CASSPPGQGVSASYTF.

V is TRBV3-1 and J is TRBJ2-5; D is unclear. Germline V gene data show CDR1 as LGHDT and CDR2 as YNNKEL (reference sequence). The CDR3 covers 14 residues. Trimming removed 4 bases from V and 5 bases from J, with 14 bases in between. CDR3 amino acids: CASSRPSTWETQYF. The CDR3 DNA is TGTGCCAGCAGCCGTCCTAGTACTTGGGAGACCCAGTACTTC.

The chain has TRBV20-1 and TRBJ1-2; TRBD1 is a possible D gene (6 bases). Germline CDR1 is DFQATT and CDR2 is SNEGSKA (reference sequence). This CDR3 comprises 13 residues. Trimming took 2 bases from V and 11 from J, leaving 18 bases between them. The CDR3 sequence is CSARRGEESGYTF. The DNA for the CDR3 is TGCAGTGCTAGAAGGGGGGAGGAATCTGGTTACACCTTC.